This T cell receptor beta chain was captured in a study of blood T cell repertoires in COVID-19. Turning to the study itself: Sites across the United States, Italy and Spain contributed samples from acute and convalescent COVID-19. PBMCs, B-cell-depleted T cells, or T cells were the source of the cDNA or gDNA that made up the material.

A single count supports this clone. Original analysis: Reference gene primer amplification in the assay estimated nucleated cell counts. Measured with immunoSEQ multiplex PCR; TCRdb has only the in-frame clones, and not every one. V, J and clone size are those of that table, while D and trimming were read from the DNA. The profile shows about 220,000 clones, less than 90% of them singletons. The CDR3 covers 14 residues. With 5 bases removed from V and 7 bases from J, the gap between germline ends came to 17 bases. The germline V gene has CDR1 SGHAT and CDR2 FQNNGV. The chain uses TRBV11-2 and TRBJ2-5; possibly TRBD2 for D (6 bases). This clonotype originated in a man aged 30-40 years with active or convalescent COVID-19. Source material: peripheral blood. CDR3 residues: CASSPPGWGGTQYF. The CDR3 coding sequence is TGTGCCAGCAGCCCCCCCGGTTGGGGAGGGACCCAGTACTTC.